This passage covers 32 T cell receptor beta chains from one sample sequenced in a study of CD8 T cells in ankylosing spondylitis. TCRdb fed the 5' RACE reads into MiXCR, producing one record per CDR3 protein. In the table there are a few hundred thousand distinct CDR3 sequences, around 10% of which are singletons. Sequences were obtained from blood, either unsorted or a sorted T cell fraction (not recorded which). The receptors come from a male donor with ankylosing spondylitis or in good health (not recorded which).

There are many counts of this clonotype. The CDR3 nucleotides read TGTGCCACCAGCAGAATGGGACTGGAATTAATGCGCACAGATACGCAGTATTTT. As protein: CATSRMGLELMRTDTQYF. This chain connects TRBV15 to TRBJ2-3; perhaps TRBD2 as D (6 bases). V gave up 2 bases and J gave up 1 base, with 19 bases separating them. The germline CDR1 and CDR2 sequences are LNHNV and YYDKDF (reference sequence). This CDR3 spans 18 amino acids.

This clonotype occurred many times. The chain couples TRBV15 to TRBJ2-7, with a tentative D call TRBD1 (5 bases). Trimming removed 2 bases at V and 6 bases at J, with 17 bases between. There are 15 residues in the CDR3. Germline values: CDR1 LNHNV, CDR2 YYDKDF (reference sequence). CDR3: CATSRPNRQPGEQYF. CDR3 bases: TGTGCCACCAGCAGACCCAATCGACAGCCCGGCGAGCAGTACTTC.

V is TRBV6-2 or TRBV6-3 and J is TRBJ1-1; D remains ambiguous. Trimming cost V 6 bases and J 1 base, with 12 bases left between them. Germline V lookup: CDR1 MNHEY, CDR2 SVGEGT. The CDR3 is 14 amino acids. The CDR3 DNA is TGTGCCAGCAGACCGGGTGGGTCGAACACTGAAGCTTTCTTT. Protein: CASRPGGSNTEAFF.

At least ten counts were recorded for this clonotype. The chain links TRBV27 to TRBJ2-2; 9 positions match TRBD1. The CDR3 has 19 amino acids. The V gene's germline CDR1 is MNHEY and CDR2 SMNVEV (reference sequence). V lost 4 bases and J lost 6; bases outside the gene matches: 18. As DNA, the CDR3 is TGTGCCAGCAGTTCCCGGGGCCCGGGGACAGGGCAGTTGGCCGGGGAGCTGTTTTTT. Its protein is CASSSRGPGTGQLAGELFF.

The rearrangement uses TRBV2 and TRBJ2-1, with a tentative D call TRBD2 (6 bases). This CDR3 region has 15 residues. Trimming cost V 3 bases and J 3 bases, with 12 bases left between them. Germline-derived CDR1 and CDR2 are SNHLY and FYNNEI. This CDR3 is CASSEQAGRYNEQFF. The CDR3 DNA sequence: TGTGCCAGCAGTGAGCAAGCGGGCCGCTACAATGAGCAGTTCTTC.

This clonotype has a count of ten or more. This chain joins TRBV10-3 and TRBJ2-5; maybe TRBD1 (6 bases). The CDR3 is 12 residues long. With 7 bases removed from V and 1 base from J, the gap between germline ends came to 7 bases. Germline CDR1 ENHRY, CDR2 SYGVKD. Here the CDR3 reads CAITDSQETQYF. In DNA, the CDR3 is TGTGCCATCACGGACAGCCAAGAGACCCAGTACTTC.

This clonotype has ten or more counts. The chain uses TRBV29-1 and TRBJ2-2, with TRBD2 identical over 7 bases. The CDR3 extends over 12 amino acids. Germline lookup yields CDR1 SQVTM and CDR2 ANQGSEA. The trim removed 7 bases at V and 1 base at J, leaving 0 bases unmatched. CDR3 amino acids: CSGGGNTGELFF. DNA for the CDR3: TGCAGCGGGGGGGGGAACACCGGGGAGCTGTTTTTT.

There are many counts of this clonotype. This CDR3 is CASSIEIDRDTDTQYF. In DNA form, the CDR3 reads TGTGCCAGCAGCATAGAAATCGACAGAGACACAGATACGCAGTATTTT. The chain carries TRBV7-2 and TRBJ2-3; D perhaps matches TRBD1 (5 bases). V shed 5 bases and J shed 2 bases, with 17 bases lying between them. The CDR3 is 16 residues long. The germline gives CDR1 SGHTA, CDR2 FQGNSA.

Many counts were recorded for this clonotype. V is TRBV28 and J is TRBJ1-1, with D uncertain. V was pared by 7 bases and J by 0 bases, with 21 bases between. The CDR3 spans 17 residues. Looked up from germline, CDR1 is MDHEN and CDR2 is SYDVKM. The chain's CDR3 is CASKAYLSLPMNTEAFF. In DNA, the CDR3 is TGTGCCAGCAAAGCTTATCTCAGCCTTCCCATGAACACTGAAGCTTTCTTT. Full variable domain (outside the CDR3, taken from reference TRBV28 and TRBJ1-1): DVKVTQSSRYLVKRTGEKVFLECVQDMDHENMFWYRQDPGLGLRLIYFSYDVKMKEKGDIPEGYSVSREKKERFSLILESASTNQTSMYLCASKAYLSLPMNTEAFFGQGTRLTVV.

This clonotype was counted ten times or more. This sequence joins TRBV4-1 and TRBJ1-6; D unclear. This CDR3 comprises 15 residues. Germline V gene data show CDR1 as MGHRA and CDR2 as YSYEKL. Deletions cut 4 bases from V and 7 bases from J, with 14 bases between. DNA of the CDR3: TGCGCCAGCAGCCCCAGCTCTGGGTCGAATTCACCCCTCCACTTT. Residues: CASSPSSGSNSPLHF.

The table lists this clonotype with many counts. Germline is not matched at one junction end, which may reflect a read error. The J gene is TRBJ2-4, the V gene TRBV7-6; 8 positions match TRBD1. The CDR3 length is 12 residues. CDR1 SGHVS and CDR2 FNYEAQ come from the germline V gene. The CDR3 loop reads CHRGLAKDIQYF. CDR3 in DNA: TGCCACAGGGGGTTAGCCAAAGACATTCAGTACTTC.

This clonotype was seen a few times. This chain joins TRBV7-3 and TRBJ2-7; 7 bases align to TRBD1. Germline CDR1 SGHTA, CDR2 FQGTGA. This CDR3 is built from 16 residues. Trimming at V came to 5 bases and at J to 5 bases, leaving 15 bases not matched to a gene. The chain's CDR3 is CASSLEQGKVLDEQYF. The CDR3 DNA follows: TGTGCCAGCAGCCTAGAACAGGGGAAGGTTTTAGACGAGCAGTACTTC. Supplemented by reference TRBV7-3 and TRBJ2-7, the full variable domain reads GAGVSQTPSNKVTEKGKYVELRCDPISGHTALYWYRQSLGQGPEFLIYFQGTGAADDSGLPNDRFFAVRPEGSVSTLKIQRTERGDSAVYLCASSLEQGKVLDEQYFGPGTRLTVT.

This clonotype was detected many times. The chain links TRBV27 to TRBJ1-1; TRBD1 matches 7 bases. The germline gives CDR1 MNHEY, CDR2 SMNVEV (reference sequence). V shed 5 bases and J 3 bases; nucleotides not matched to a gene: 6. The CDR3 consists of 14 residues. CDR3 DNA: TGTGCCAGCAGTAGAAACAGGGGCGACACTGAAGCTTTCTTT. Translating gives CASSRNRGDTEAFF.

The rearrangement uses TRBV10-3 and TRBJ2-7; TRBD2 aligns across 7 bases. The CDR3 is made up of 15 amino acids. The V gene's germline CDR1 is ENHRY and CDR2 SYGVKD. The junction had 11 bases not matched to a gene; V was cut back by 9 bases and J by 0 bases. The DNA for the CDR3 is TGTGCCATAAGCTTGAGCGGGATCAGCTCCTACGAGCAGTACTTC. Translated, it gives CAISLSGISSYEQYF.

V gene TRBV5-1 combines with J gene TRBJ1-1; no reliable D call. CDR1 SGHRS and CDR2 YFSETQ come from the germline V gene. The CDR3 consists of 14 residues. V lost 7 bases to trimming and J lost 0 bases, with 13 bases between them. CDR3 in amino acids: CASAGGIMNTEAFF. CDR3 DNA: TGCGCCAGCGCGGGTGGCATTATGAACACTGAAGCTTTCTTT.

This clonotype was counted only a few times. The chain employs TRBV11-2 and TRBJ2-1; no clear D gene. The CDR3 has 12 amino acids. Per the germline V gene, CDR1 is SGHAT and CDR2 is FQNNGV. V was shortened by 0 bases and J by 8 bases, with 5 bases between the two germline ends. CDR3 coding DNA: TGTGCCAGCAGCTTAGATCTGGATGAGCAGTTCTTC. As protein: CASSLDLDEQFF.

This clonotype was recorded at least ten times. The CDR3, as DNA: TGTGCCAGCAGCCAAATCTTCCAGGGGGCAAGGGGCACTGAAGCTTTCTTT. Protein: CASSQIFQGARGTEAFF. V is TRBV3-1 and J is TRBJ1-1, with 8 bases identical to TRBD1. There are 17 residues in the CDR3. Germline CDR1 is LGHDT and CDR2 is YNNKEL (reference sequence). Unmatched junction bases numbered 12, after V lost 2 bases and J lost 4 bases.

The chain joins TRBV5-1 to TRBJ1-5; no definite D call. The germline V gene encodes CDR1 SGHRS and CDR2 YFSETQ. V lost 0 bases to trimming and J lost 0 bases, with 7 bases between them. The CDR3 runs to 15 residues. The CDR3 region has the DNA TGCGCCAGCAGCTTGGAGACCCATAGCAATCAGCCCCAGCATTTT. This codes for CASSLETHSNQPQHF.

Comments on this clonotype: A much larger clone differs from this one at a single base, so this may be a read error. The rearrangement uses TRBV10-3 and TRBJ2-1; 10 positions agree with TRBD2. Trimming removed 6 bases from V and 8 bases from J; junction bases left unmatched: 10. Germline CDR1 and CDR2: ENHRY and SYGVKD. CDR3 size: 15 residues. The DNA of the CDR3 is TGTGCCATCAGGGCACAGCGGGAGGGCCTCGATGAGCAGTTCTTC. Translated: CAIRAQREGLDEQFF.

This clonotype has at least ten counts. In DNA form, the CDR3 reads TGTGCCAGCAGTTACAGGGGACAAAACGGGGAAAAACTGTTTTTT. This encodes CASSYRGQNGEKLFF. The chain uses TRBV6-5 and TRBJ1-4; TRBD1 is a possible D gene (6 bases). The V and J ends lost 2 bases and 8 bases respectively, with 15 bases between them. CDR3 length equals 15 residues. CDR1 and CDR2 (germline): MNHEY, SVGAGI.

The table lists this clonotype with many counts. CDR3 coding DNA: TGCAGTGCTAGACGTCCGGGGGTGACCAATGAGCAGTTCTTC. This translates into CSARRPGVTNEQFF. The chain couples TRBV20-1 to TRBJ2-1; D might be TRBD2 (6 bases). The CDR3 is made up of 14 amino acids. Germline V gene sequence: CDR1 DFQATT, CDR2 SNEGSKA (reference sequence). Trimming stripped 2 bases from V and 6 bases from J, with 14 bases between.

This rearrangement joins TRBV5-1 to TRBJ2-7; 7 bases are a match to TRBD1. Germline CDR1 and CDR2: SGHRS and YFSETQ. CDR3 length: 16 amino acids. Trimming cost V 0 bases and J 4 bases; bases outside gene matches: 10. The CDR3 coding sequence is TGCGCCAGCAGCTTGGAGGGGACAGCCGTCGTGTACGAGCAGTACTTC. Protein product: CASSLEGTAVVYEQYF. Together with reference TRBV5-1 and TRBJ2-7, the CDR3 gives the full variable domain: KAGVTQTPRYLIKTRGQQVTLSCSPISGHRSVSWYQQTPGQGLQFLFEYFSETQRNKGNFPGRFSGRQFSNSRSEMNVSTLELGDSALYLCASSLEGTAVVYEQYFGPGTRLTVT.

This clonotype was counted a few times. V usage is TRBV7-2 and J usage is TRBJ2-2; D gene unclear. This CDR3 is 14 amino acids long. Looked up from germline, CDR1 is SGHTA and CDR2 is FQGNSA. V lost 6 bases and J 1 base, leaving 9 bases between the germline ends. CDR3 in DNA: TGTGCCAGCAGATACTCAGGGAACACCGGGGAGCTGTTTTTT. This encodes CASRYSGNTGELFF. Combining the CDR3 with reference TRBV7-2 and TRBJ2-2 gives the whole variable domain GAGVSQSPSNKVTEKGKDVELRCDPISGHTALYWYRQSLGQGLEFLIYFQGNSAPDKSGLPSDRFSAERTGGSVSTLTIQRTQQEDSAVYLCASRYSGNTGELFFGEGSRLTVL.

This clonotype came up a few times. The chain joins TRBV28 to TRBJ2-2; maybe TRBD1 (5 bases). The CDR3 is made up of 15 amino acids. Trimming left V 7 bases short and J 0 bases short, with 12 bases between. Per the germline V gene, CDR1 is MDHEN and CDR2 is SYDVKM. The CDR3 DNA follows: TGTGCCAGCAAGAAGGGGTACGCGAACACCGGGGAGCTGTTTTTT. Translation: CASKKGYANTGELFF.

This clonotype was detected many times. J is TRBJ1-2 and V is TRBV27; maybe TRBD1 (6 bases). The CDR3 runs to 13 residues. V lost 6 bases and J 6 bases, leaving 14 bases between the germline ends. Per germline, CDR1 MNHEY and CDR2 SMNVEV (reference sequence). CDR3 amino acids: CASRPTGSDGYTF. The CDR3 DNA reads as TGTGCCAGCAGGCCAACAGGGTCGGATGGCTACACCTTC.

The chain is built from TRBV20-1 and TRBJ1-1; D possibly corresponds to TRBD1 (5 bases). CDR1 and CDR2 from the germline V gene are DFQATT and SNEGSKA (reference sequence). This CDR3 has 14 amino acids. V gave up 2 bases and J gave up 4 bases, with 14 bases separating them. The chain's CDR3 is CSARQGFSSTEAFF. In DNA form, the CDR3 reads TGCAGTGCTAGACAGGGTTTTTCGAGCACTGAAGCTTTCTTT.

The chain uses TRBV10-3 and TRBJ2-2, with 7 bases aligning to TRBD1. Germline V gene data show CDR1 as ENHRY and CDR2 as SYGVKD. J was trimmed by 3 bases and V by 6 bases; bases with no gene match: 4. The CDR3 loop spans 14 amino acids. In nucleotides, the CDR3 is TGTGCCATCAGGACAGGGTTGGACACCGGGGAGCTGTTTTTT. Its translation: CAIRTGLDTGELFF.

Many counts were recorded for this clonotype. This chain joins TRBV5-1 and TRBJ2-2, with TRBD2 as a possible D gene (5 bases). In germline, CDR1 is SGHRS, CDR2 YFSETQ. The CDR3 covers 15 residues. V shed 2 bases and J shed 5 bases, with 13 bases lying between them. CDR3 nucleotide sequence: TGCGCCAGCAGCTTTCCGGTCTCGGGAACCGGGGAGCTGTTTTTT. This encodes CASSFPVSGTGELFF.

A few counts support this clonotype. The chain is built from TRBV6-6 and TRBJ1-1; no reliable D call. The V gene's germline CDR1 is MNHNY and CDR2 SVGAGI (reference sequence). With 6 bases removed from V and 1 base from J, the gap between germline ends came to 9 bases. CDR3 length: 13 residues. CDR3 coding DNA: TGTGCCAGCAGCACGGTGAGGAACACTGAAGCTTTCTTT. Translating gives CASSTVRNTEAFF.

This clonotype was counted at least ten times. The V call is TRBV25-1, the J call TRBJ2-5, with D tentatively TRBD2 (6 bases). CDR3 length equals 14 residues. CDR1 is MGHDK and CDR2 is SYGVNS in the germline V gene. Trimming stripped 8 bases from V and 0 bases from J, with 13 bases between. CDR3 nucleotide sequence: TGTGCCAGCGGAGGGACTTTCTACCAAGAGACCCAGTACTTC. Translated, it gives CASGGTFYQETQYF.

The genes are TRBV5-6 and TRBJ2-1, with a possible D match to TRBD1 (5 bases). CDR1 is SGHDT and CDR2 is YYEEEE in the germline V gene. CDR3 length equals 16 residues. V lost 4 bases, J lost 0 bases, and 14 bases lay in between. The CDR3 reads CASSRDRFNSYNEQFF. CDR3 coding DNA: TGTGCCAGCAGCCGTGACAGATTTAACTCCTACAATGAGCAGTTCTTC.

This clonotype was picked up a small number of times. The rearrangement uses TRBV6-4 and TRBJ1-1; no firm D call. The V gene lost 8 bases and the J gene lost 2 bases, with 12 bases spanning the gap. The CDR3 loop spans 13 amino acids. CDR1 MRHNA and CDR2 SNTAGT come from the germline V gene. CDR3 protein: CASAVKTNTEAFF. CDR3 nucleotide sequence: TGTGCCAGCGCCGTGAAGACAAACACTGAAGCTTTCTTT.